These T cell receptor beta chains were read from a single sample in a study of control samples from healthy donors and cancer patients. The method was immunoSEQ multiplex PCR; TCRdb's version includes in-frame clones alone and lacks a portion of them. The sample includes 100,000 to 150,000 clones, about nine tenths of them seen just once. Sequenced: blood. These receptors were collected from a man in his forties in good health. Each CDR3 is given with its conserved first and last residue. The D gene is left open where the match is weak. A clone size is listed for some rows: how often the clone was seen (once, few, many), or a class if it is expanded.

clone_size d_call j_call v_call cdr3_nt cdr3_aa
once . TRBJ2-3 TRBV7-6 TGTGCCAGCAGCTTATCAGGGTTTGGCACAGATACGCAGTATTTT CASSLSGFGTDTQYF
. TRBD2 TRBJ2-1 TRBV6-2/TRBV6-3 TGTGCCAGCAGTCGCCCTCCTAGATTAGCGGGGGGAGCCAATGAGCAGTTCTTC CASSRPPRLAGGANEQFF
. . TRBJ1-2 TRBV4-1 TGCGCCAGCAGCCAAGCAGGGGAGAACTATGGCTACACCTTC CASSQAGENYGYTF
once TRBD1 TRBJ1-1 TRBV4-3 TGCGCCAGTGCTTTACAGGGGAATCCTGAAGCTTTCTTT CASALQGNPEAFF
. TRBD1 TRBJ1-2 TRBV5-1 TGCGCCAGCAGCTCGGGACAGTTGAACTATGGCTACACCTTC CASSSGQLNYGYTF
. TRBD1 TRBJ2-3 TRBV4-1 TGCGCCAGCAGCCAAGTCCAGTACGGGACAGGGGGCACAGATACGCAGTATTTT CASSQVQYGTGGTDTQYF
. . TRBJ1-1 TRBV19 TGTGCCAGTAGTTCAAGTGGGAGAAACACTGAAGCTTTCTTT CASSSSGRNTEAFF
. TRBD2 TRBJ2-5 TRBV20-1 TGCAGTGCTAGTTCGGGGGGGCACGGAGAGACCCAGTACTTC CSASSGGHGETQYF
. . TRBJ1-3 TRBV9 TGTGCCAGCAGAACTGGAAACACCATATATTTT CASRTGNTIYF
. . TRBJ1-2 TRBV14 TGTGCCAGCAGCCCCATCGGGGGAGGGGTGGCATCTAACTATGGCTACACCTTC CASSPIGGGVASNYGYTF
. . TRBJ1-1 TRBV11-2 TGTGCCAGCAGCCTATATCGTGTAGGGATAATGGGATCTGAAGCTTTCTTT CASSLYRVGIMGSEAFF
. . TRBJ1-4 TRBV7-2 TGTGCCAGCAGCTTGGACGGTGCAACTAATGAAAAACTGTTTTTT CASSLDGATNEKLFF
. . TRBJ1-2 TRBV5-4 TGTGCCAGCAGCTTGGTGACATCGGGGTATGGCTACACCTTC CASSLVTSGYGYTF
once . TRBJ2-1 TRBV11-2 TGTGCCAGCAGCTTAGTCGGGGGGCCCTCCTACAATGAGCAGTTCTTC CASSLVGGPSYNEQFF
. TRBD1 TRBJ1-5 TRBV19 TGTGCCAGTAGGCGACAGGGTAGCAATCAGCCCCAGCATTTT CASRRQGSNQPQHF
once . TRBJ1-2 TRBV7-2 TGTGCCAGCAGCCTCAGCAAGTCGGAGGACTATGGCTACACCTTC CASSLSKSEDYGYTF
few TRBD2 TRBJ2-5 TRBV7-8 TGTGCCAGCAGCCCTAGCGGGGGGGCAGGAGAGACCCAGTACTTC CASSPSGGAGETQYF
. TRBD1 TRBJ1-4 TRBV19 TGTGCCAGTACCCGTGGCAGGGGGCGGAATGAAAAACTGTTTTTT CASTRGRGRNEKLFF
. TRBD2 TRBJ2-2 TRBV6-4 TGTGCCAGCAGTGACTCAACGGGGGGGCACACCGGGGAGCTGTTTTTT CASSDSTGGHTGELFF
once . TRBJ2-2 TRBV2 TGTGCCAGCACACGGATTAGGGGTGACGGGGAGCTGTTTTTT CASTRIRGDGELFF
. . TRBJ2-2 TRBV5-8 TGTGCCAGCAGCCGCACCGGACTAAACACCGGGGAGCTGTTTTTT CASSRTGLNTGELFF
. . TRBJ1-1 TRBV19 TGTGCCAGTAGTATATACCGGGCACTGAACACTGAAGCTTTCTTT CASSIYRALNTEAFF
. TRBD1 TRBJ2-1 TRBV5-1 TGCGCCAGCAGCTTGGGTGGGGGTTTGGGACAGGGGAACAATGAGCAGTTCTTC CASSLGGGLGQGNNEQFF
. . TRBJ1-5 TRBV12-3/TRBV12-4 TGTGCCAGCAGTCAACAGGATCAGCCCCAGCATTTT CASSQQDQPQHF
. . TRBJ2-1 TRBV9 TGTGCCAGCAGCGTAGACGTTGTAGGGTACAATGAGCAGTTCTTC CASSVDVVGYNEQFF
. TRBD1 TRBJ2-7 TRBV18 TGTGCCAGCTCACCAGTGCAGGGGGCAAGCGAGCAGTACTTC CASSPVQGASEQYF
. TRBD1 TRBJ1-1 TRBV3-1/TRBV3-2 TGTGCCAGCAGCCTCCTACAGGGGGCCGCTGAAGCTTTCTTT CASSLLQGAAEAFF
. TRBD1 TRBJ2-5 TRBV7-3 TGTGCCAGCAGCCCCGGAACAGGGGGCATCGAGACCCAGTACTTC CASSPGTGGIETQYF
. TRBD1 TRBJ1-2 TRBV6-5 TGTGCCAGCAGACCCGACAGGGTCTATGGCTACACCTTC CASRPDRVYGYTF
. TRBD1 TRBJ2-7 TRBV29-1 TGCAGCGTTGTGGGGGGGACAGGGACCTACGAGCAGTACTTC CSVVGGTGTYEQYF
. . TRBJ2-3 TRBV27 TGTGCCAGCAGCTTTAAACAGGGGGGGGATACGCAGTATTTT CASSFKQGGDTQYF
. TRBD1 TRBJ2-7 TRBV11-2 TGTGCCAGCAGCAAAGGGACAGCTAAGTCCTACGAGCAGTACTTC CASSKGTAKSYEQYF
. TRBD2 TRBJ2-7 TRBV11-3 TGTGCCAGCAGCTTAGGGGGACTAGCGGTTTACGAGCAGTACTTC CASSLGGLAVYEQYF
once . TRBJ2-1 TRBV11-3 TGTGCCAGCAGCTTACGGGGCACTGGGGGCAATGAGCAGTTCTTC CASSLRGTGGNEQFF
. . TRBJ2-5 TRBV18 TGTGCCAGCTCACCCCGGGACCGAACCTTCCAAGAGACCCAGTACTTC CASSPRDRTFQETQYF
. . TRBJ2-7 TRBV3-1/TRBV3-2 TGTGCCAGCAGCCCCCACCCGGACGGGGACTACGAGCAGTACTTC CASSPHPDGDYEQYF
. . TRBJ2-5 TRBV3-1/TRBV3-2 TGTGCCAGCAGCCAAGATCGGGAGACCCAGTACTTC CASSQDRETQYF
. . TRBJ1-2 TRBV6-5 TGTGCCAGCAGTTACGCGGCATACTATGGCTACACCTTC CASSYAAYYGYTF
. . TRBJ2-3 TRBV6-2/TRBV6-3 TGTGCCAGCAGTTCCCGACAGCTCACAGATACGCAGTATTTT CASSSRQLTDTQYF
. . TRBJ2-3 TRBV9 TGTGCCAGCAGCGTAGGGGATACGGGACAGTATTTT CASSVGDTGQYF
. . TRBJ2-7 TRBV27 TGTGCCAGCAGTTCCCAGGGGCCTGCCTACGAGCAGTACTTC CASSSQGPAYEQYF
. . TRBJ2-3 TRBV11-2 TGTGCCAGCAGACGCCTAGCGCAGAGTGTAGGTACGCAGTATTTT CASRRLAQSVGTQYF
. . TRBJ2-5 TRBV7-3 TGTGCCAGCAGCTTAAATGGGGATGGGACCCAGTACTTC CASSLNGDGTQYF
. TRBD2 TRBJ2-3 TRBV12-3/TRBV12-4 TGTGCCACCTTAGCGGGGAGCACAGATACGCAGTATTTT CATLAGSTDTQYF
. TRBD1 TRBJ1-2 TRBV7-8 TGTGCCAGCACCATAACAGGGGGCGCTGGCTACACCTTC CASTITGGAGYTF
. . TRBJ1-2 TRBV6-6 TGTGCCAGCCAAGATACGACAGGCTCCCACCGTGGCGGCTACACCTTC CASQDTTGSHRGGYTF
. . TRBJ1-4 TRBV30 TGTGCCTGGAGTGGAGGGGAAATTCGCGGAGAAAAACTGTTTTTT CAWSGGEIRGEKLFF
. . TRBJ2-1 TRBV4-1 TGCGCCAGCAGCCAGGACGTCTGGGGGCCATACAATGAGCAGTTCTTC CASSQDVWGPYNEQFF
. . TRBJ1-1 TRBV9 TGTGCCAGCAGCGTAGTTTCGTGGGGAACGGGCACTGAAGCTTTCTTT CASSVVSWGTGTEAFF
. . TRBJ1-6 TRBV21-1 TGTGCCAGCAGCGCACTATATAATTCACCCCTCCACTTT CASSALYNSPLHF